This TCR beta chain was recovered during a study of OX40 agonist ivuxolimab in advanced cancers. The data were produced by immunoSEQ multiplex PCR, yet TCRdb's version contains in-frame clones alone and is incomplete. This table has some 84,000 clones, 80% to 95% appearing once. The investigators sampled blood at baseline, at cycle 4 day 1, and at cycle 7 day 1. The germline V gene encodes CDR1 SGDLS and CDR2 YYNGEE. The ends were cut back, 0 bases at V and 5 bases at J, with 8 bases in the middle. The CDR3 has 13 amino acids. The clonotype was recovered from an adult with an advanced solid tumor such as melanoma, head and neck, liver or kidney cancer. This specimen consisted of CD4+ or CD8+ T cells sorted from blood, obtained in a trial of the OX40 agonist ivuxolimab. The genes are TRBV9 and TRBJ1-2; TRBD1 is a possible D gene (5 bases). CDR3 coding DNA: TGTGCCAGCAGCGTAGGGGACGGATATGGCTACACCTTC. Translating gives CASSVGDGYGYTF.